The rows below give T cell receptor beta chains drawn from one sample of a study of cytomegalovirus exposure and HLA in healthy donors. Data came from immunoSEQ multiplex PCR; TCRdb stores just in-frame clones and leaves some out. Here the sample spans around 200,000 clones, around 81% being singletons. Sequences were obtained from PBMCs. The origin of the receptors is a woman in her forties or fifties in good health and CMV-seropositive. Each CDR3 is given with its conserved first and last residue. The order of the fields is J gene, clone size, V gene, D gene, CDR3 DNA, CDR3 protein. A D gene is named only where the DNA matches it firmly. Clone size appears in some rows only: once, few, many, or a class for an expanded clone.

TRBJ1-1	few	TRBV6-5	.	TGTGCCAGCAGTCTTCAGGGGAGCACTGAAGCTTTCTTT	CASSLQGSTEAFF
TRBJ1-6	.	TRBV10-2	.	TGCGCCAGCAGTGAGAGGGGGACTAATTCACCCCTCCACTTT	CASSERGTNSPLHF
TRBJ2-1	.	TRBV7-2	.	TGTGCCAGCAGCTTAAGCGGCCCAGAGCAGTTCTTC	CASSLSGPEQFF
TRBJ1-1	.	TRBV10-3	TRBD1	TGTGCCATCAGTGTTCAGGGGGGCATGGACACTGAAGCTTTCTTT	CAISVQGGMDTEAFF
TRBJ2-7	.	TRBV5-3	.	TGTGCCAGAAGCTTGAGGCAGGCCCCCTACGAGCAGTACTTC	CARSLRQAPYEQYF
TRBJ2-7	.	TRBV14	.	TGTGCCAGCAGCCCGGGTTTGGGGCGAGGGCAGTACTTC	CASSPGLGRGQYF
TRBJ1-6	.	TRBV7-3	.	TGTGCCAGCAGCTTAACCGGGATAGCTAATTCACCCCTCCACTTT	CASSLTGIANSPLHF
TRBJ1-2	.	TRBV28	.	TGTGCCAGCAGCCACCTAGAGGGGGAAGGAGCCTATGGCTACACCTTC	CASSHLEGEGAYGYTF
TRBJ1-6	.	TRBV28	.	TGTGCCAGCAGTTTGGTCCAGGGGAATTCACCCCTCCACTTT	CASSLVQGNSPLHF
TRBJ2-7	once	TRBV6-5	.	TGTGCCAGCAGTCCGACAGACCCTTTGTTCTACGAGCAGTACTTC	CASSPTDPLFYEQYF
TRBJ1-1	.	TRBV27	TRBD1	TGTGCCAGCGAGAAAACCGGGACAGGGGGCAGTAAAACTGAAGCTTTCTTT	CASEKTGTGGSKTEAFF
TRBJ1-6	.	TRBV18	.	TGTGCCAGCTCACCACAGGGGGATAATTCACCCCTCCACTTT	CASSPQGDNSPLHF
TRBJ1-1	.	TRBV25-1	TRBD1	TGTGCCAGTTTCGGGACAGGGGAACGTGACACTGAAGCTTTCTTT	CASFGTGERDTEAFF
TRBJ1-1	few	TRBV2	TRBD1	TGTGCCAGCAGAAAAAGTCGGGACAGCTTT	CASRKSRDSF
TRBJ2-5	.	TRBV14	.	TGTGCCAGCAGCCAAGACGCCTATAGGAGTCGAGAGACCCAGTACTTC	CASSQDAYRSRETQYF
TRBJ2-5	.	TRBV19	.	TGTGCCAGTAGTATGACCCGGGGTGAGACCCAGTACTTC	CASSMTRGETQYF
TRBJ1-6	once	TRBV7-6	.	TGTGCCAGCAGCTTAAGAAGGCGGGGGGAAAGCTCACCCCTCCACTTT	CASSLRRRGESSPLHF
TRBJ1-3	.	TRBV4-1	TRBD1	TGCGCCAGCAGCCACGGGACAGGGTCGCGAAACACCATATATTTT	CASSHGTGSRNTIYF